The sequence of this T cell receptor (beta chain) was determined in a study of blood T cell repertoires in COVID-19. Study-wide background: Acute and convalescent COVID-19 samples came from the United States, Italy and Spain. The analysed material was cDNA or gDNA that came from T cells, B-cell-depleted T cells, or PBMCs.

Authors' data handling: Estimates of nucleated cell counts were drawn from the amplification of reference gene primers. TCRdb's table, derived via immunoSEQ multiplex PCR, lists solely in-frame clones and lacks some. The DNA was the basis for D and trimming; V, J and clone size are from that table. Among fewer than 70,000 clones listed, about 85% were seen once. From germline, CDR1 is GTSNPN and CDR2 SVGIG (reference sequence). The CDR3 loop spans 13 amino acids. Trimming cost V 1 base and J 7 bases, with 11 bases left between them. The sample holds a few counts of this clone. The chain carries TRBV30 and TRBJ1-3, with TRBD1 as a possible D gene (6 bases). This TCR was sampled from a woman in her 70s with active COVID-19. Source material: peripheral blood. In DNA form, the CDR3 reads TGTGCCTGGAGTGAACAGGGTGGGAACACCATATATTTT. Its protein product is CAWSEQGGNTIYF.